A selection of T cell receptor beta chains follows, all from one sample in a study of T-cell reconstitution after alpha-beta-depleted transplantation in children. TCRdb analysed the PCR reads with MiXCR anew, one entry per CDR3 protein. The data contain nearly 550,000 distinct CDR3 sequences, 18% of them singletons. The material was PBMCs from the stem cell graft donor, obtained from the stem cell graft. Receptor source: a human donor who donated a stem cell graft to a child with acute lymphoblastic leukemia. The CDR3 runs from the conserved cysteine through the conserved F or W. The D gene is left open where the match is weak. Where a row states a size, it is once, few, many or the class of an expanded clone; other rows omit it.

TGTGCCAGCAGTTTGATCGGGACTCATGTGGAGACCCAGTACTTC,CASSLIGTHVETQYF,.,TRBV11-2,.,TRBJ2-5
TGCGCCAGCAGCTTCAGCCTAGCGGGAAACAATGAGCAGTTCTTC,CASSFSLAGNNEQFF,TRBD2,TRBV5-1,few,TRBJ2-1
TGCGCCAGCAGCTTGGAAGGGAGGGATCTGCCCCAGCATTTT,CASSLEGRDLPQHF,.,TRBV5-1,few,TRBJ1-5
TGTGCCAGCAGCTTAACCAGGGACAATGAGCAGTTCTTC,CASSLTRDNEQFF,.,TRBV7-3,few,TRBJ2-1
TGCGCCAGCAGCTTGGCCAATATACGGGGGGTTTCTGAGCAGTTCTTC,CASSLANIRGVSEQFF,TRBD2,TRBV5-1,.,TRBJ2-1
TGTGCCAGCAGCTTAGACAGCTACGGGGAGCTGTTTTTT,CASSLDSYGELFF,.,TRBV11-2,few,TRBJ2-2
TGTGCCAGCAGCTTTGGGGCGGGCTACACCTTC,CASSFGAGYTF,.,TRBV7-9,few,TRBJ1-2
TGTGCCAGCAGTCCCGGGGAGGGGTACACAGATACGCAGTATTTT,CASSPGEGYTDTQYF,TRBD2,TRBV11-2,few,TRBJ2-3
TGTGCCAGCAGCTTATGGTACGGTAGGTCCACTGAAGCTTTCTTT,CASSLWYGRSTEAFF,.,TRBV7-9,few,TRBJ1-1
TGCGCCAGCAGCTTGGCCGTAGCGGGGATGAACGAGCAGTACTTC,CASSLAVAGMNEQYF,TRBD2,TRBV5-1,few,TRBJ2-7
TGTGCCAGCAGCCAACGGCAGGGTTCGGAGACCCAGTACTTC,CASSQRQGSETQYF,.,TRBV16,.,TRBJ2-5
TGCGCCAGCAGCCAAGTTGTAACAGGGCAGAACACTGAAGCTTTCTTT,CASSQVVTGQNTEAFF,.,TRBV4-1,.,TRBJ1-1
TGTGCCAGCAGCGACTCCTGGGGGCTAAACATTCAGTACTTC,CASSDSWGLNIQYF,.,TRBV9,few,TRBJ2-4
TGTGCCAGCAGCTCCCCGGGACTAGCGGGAGTTTGGAACACCGGGGAGCTGTTTTTT,CASSSPGLAGVWNTGELFF,TRBD2,TRBV11-1,.,TRBJ2-2
TGTGCCAGCAGCTGGGGGACTAGCGGGACGAGCGATACGCAGTATTTT,CASSWGTSGTSDTQYF,TRBD2,TRBV7-9,few,TRBJ2-3
TGTGCCAGCAGCTTGGGGAGGGACAGGGTGTTTCTGGGCACTGAAGCTTTCTTT,CASSLGRDRVFLGTEAFF,TRBD1,TRBV5-6,.,TRBJ1-1
TGTGCCAGCAGTCCCCGGGACGGCAATCAGCCCCAGCATTTT,CASSPRDGNQPQHF,.,TRBV2,few,TRBJ1-5
TGCAGTGCTAGTAGTCTGACTAATACGCAGTATTTT,CSASSLTNTQYF,.,TRBV20-1,few,TRBJ2-3
TGTGCCAGCAGCTTATTCGGGTACACTGAAGCTTTCTTT,CASSLFGYTEAFF,.,TRBV7-9,.,TRBJ1-1
TGCAGCGTTGAAGATCCAGGGTATGGCTACACCTTC,CSVEDPGYGYTF,.,TRBV29-1,few,TRBJ1-2
TGTGCCACCAGCACCCCGGGACTAGAAATCTACGAGCAGTACTTC,CATSTPGLEIYEQYF,TRBD2,TRBV15,.,TRBJ2-7
TGTGCCAGCAGCTTTGGAGGGGGCACCTACTACGAGCAGTACTTC,CASSFGGGTYYEQYF,.,TRBV5-6,.,TRBJ2-7
TGTGCCAGCAGGGATGATTTCGGCCAGGGGGGGTATGGCTACACCTTC,CASRDDFGQGGYGYTF,TRBD1,TRBV2,.,TRBJ1-2
TGCAGCGCATGGGGGGGACTAGCGAAAGAGACCCAGTACTTC,CSAWGGLAKETQYF,TRBD2,TRBV29-1,few,TRBJ2-5
TGTGCCAGCAGCTTAGCGAGGCTTGCTGAAGCTTTCTTT,CASSLARLAEAFF,.,TRBV7-9,few,TRBJ1-1
TGTGCCACCAGCATATTCCGGGACGGAGGCACAGATACGCAGTATTTT,CATSIFRDGGTDTQYF,.,TRBV15,.,TRBJ2-3
TGTGCCAGCAGCCCGAGACTAGTTCCAGATACGCAGTATTTT,CASSPRLVPDTQYF,.,TRBV7-9,few,TRBJ2-3
TGCGCCAGCAGCTTAGCGGGAGGGCTCGACGAGCAGTACTTC,CASSLAGGLDEQYF,TRBD2,TRBV5-1,.,TRBJ2-7
TGTGCCAGCAGATTTGGCAGGATTTCTCACACTGAAGCTTTCTTT,CASRFGRISHTEAFF,.,TRBV12-3/TRBV12-4,few,TRBJ1-1
TGTGCCAGCAGCGTAGAAAGCAGCAACTACGAGCAGTACTTC,CASSVESSNYEQYF,.,TRBV9,few,TRBJ2-7
TGTGCCAGCAGCGTAGCTGAAAAGTACACTGAAGCTTTCTTT,CASSVAEKYTEAFF,.,TRBV9,.,TRBJ1-1
TGTGCCAGCAGCTTAAAAGTCGCTAGCGGGATAGATACGCAGTATTTT,CASSLKVASGIDTQYF,TRBD2,TRBV7-3,few,TRBJ2-3
TGTGCCAGCAGTTTAGGCGGGAGGGCGGGAGATGAGCAGTTCTTC,CASSLGGRAGDEQFF,TRBD2,TRBV12-3/TRBV12-4,.,TRBJ2-1
TGTGCCAGCTCACCACAGGACAGAGAGACCCAGTACTTC,CASSPQDRETQYF,.,TRBV18,few,TRBJ2-5
TGCGCCAGCAGCCCGGAGGGACTAGCGGGAGTGGAAGATACGCAGTATTTT,CASSPEGLAGVEDTQYF,TRBD2,TRBV5-1,few,TRBJ2-3
TGTGCCAGCAGCCCCGGACCGTACTCTGGGGCCAACGTCCTGACTTTC,CASSPGPYSGANVLTF,.,TRBV11-2,.,TRBJ2-6
TGCAGTGCTAGGGGAGGGACCTACGAGCAGTACTTC,CSARGGTYEQYF,TRBD2,TRBV20-1,many,TRBJ2-7
TGTGCCAGCAGCTTGGCCACAGGGTTGGGGGAGCAGTACTTC,CASSLATGLGEQYF,.,TRBV7-9,.,TRBJ2-7
TGCGCCAGCAGTCGCATACAGACTAGCGGGAGTGGTGATGAGCAGTTCTTC,CASSRIQTSGSGDEQFF,TRBD2,TRBV5-1,.,TRBJ2-1
TGTGCCAGCAGCTCCGGACAGGGTTTAAACGAGCAGTACTTC,CASSSGQGLNEQYF,TRBD1,TRBV7-9,few,TRBJ2-7
TGCGCCAGCAGCCAAGCCTGGGGCAGCTCCTACGAGCAGTACTTC,CASSQAWGSSYEQYF,.,TRBV4-1,.,TRBJ2-7
TGTGCCAGCAGTGAGACAGGGTCTAGGGAGAAACTGTTTTTT,CASSETGSREKLFF,TRBD1,TRBV25-1,few,TRBJ1-4
TGTGCCAGCAGCTTGGAGAACTGGGGGGGAAATGAGCAGTTCTTC,CASSLENWGGNEQFF,TRBD2,TRBV5-4,few,TRBJ2-1
TGTGCCAGCAGCCAAACTGGGGATAAGAACTATGGCTACACCTTC,CASSQTGDKNYGYTF,.,TRBV4-2,few,TRBJ1-2
TGCAGTGCTAGGGGCCGGGAAGCCTACGAGCAGTACTTC,CSARGREAYEQYF,.,TRBV20-1,few,TRBJ2-7
TGTGCCAGCAGTGAAGCGCGAAGGGGGGTGAACACTGAAGCTTTCTTT,CASSEARRGVNTEAFF,.,TRBV2,.,TRBJ1-1
TGTGCCAGCAGTTTCGGATCAAGTCACTATGGCTACACCTTC,CASSFGSSHYGYTF,.,TRBV27,few,TRBJ1-2
TGTGCCAGTAGTATAGATGCGTCGGGAGTCCTCAATGAGCAGTTCTTC,CASSIDASGVLNEQFF,.,TRBV19,.,TRBJ2-1
TGCAGTGCTAGCGTCGGTCTTAATGAAAAACTGTTTTTT,CSASVGLNEKLFF,.,TRBV20-1,.,TRBJ1-4
TGTGCCATCAGTGTTACGGACCGGACCACCTACGAGCAGTACTTC,CAISVTDRTTYEQYF,.,TRBV10-3,few,TRBJ2-7
TGTGCCAGCAGCCCCCCCGGGACTTTCCTGGGCTACACCTTC,CASSPPGTFLGYTF,.,TRBV7-9,.,TRBJ1-2
TGTGCCAGCAGCACAGGGGGAGAACGCTACGAGCAGTACTTC,CASSTGGERYEQYF,TRBD1,TRBV6-1,.,TRBJ2-7
TGCGCCAGCAGCCGGGACAGGGTCTTTGAGGGCTTCTACGAGCAGTACTTC,CASSRDRVFEGFYEQYF,TRBD1,TRBV5-1,.,TRBJ2-7
TGTGCCAGCAGCAAAGGGGGCAGGGACACTGAAGCTTTCTTT,CASSKGGRDTEAFF,.,TRBV21-1,few,TRBJ1-1
TGTGCCAGCAAAGGAGCCTCCTACGAGCAGTACTTC,CASKGASYEQYF,.,TRBV27,.,TRBJ2-7
TGCAGTGTCCGGTCGAAGAGTATTTTTCGGGACTCACCCACAGATACGCAGTATTTT,CSVRSKSIFRDSPTDTQYF,.,TRBV20-1,few,TRBJ2-3
TGTGCCAGCAGCAGAGGGGGCTCTGGGGCCAACGTCCTGACTTTC,CASSRGGSGANVLTF,.,TRBV7-8,.,TRBJ2-6
TGCAGCGTTGAAAGGCCCCCCGGCAATGAGCAGTTCTTC,CSVERPPGNEQFF,.,TRBV29-1,many,TRBJ2-1
TGTGCCAGCAGCTTAGGAGAGTATTCTAGCGGGGCCTTCACAGATACGCAGTATTTT,CASSLGEYSSGAFTDTQYF,TRBD2,TRBV7-8,.,TRBJ2-3
TGTGCCAGCAGCTCCGGCGGGGGCGCCTATGGCTACACCTTC,CASSSGGGAYGYTF,.,TRBV7-6,.,TRBJ1-2